This entry concerns a single T cell receptor (beta chain). What it binds is unknown. The CDR3 spans 13 residues. The V gene's germline CDR1 is SEHNR and CDR2 FQNEAQ (reference sequence). The V gene lost 1 base and the J gene lost 7 bases, with 10 bases spanning the gap. The sample is drawn from a study of cytomegalovirus exposure and HLA in healthy donors. Turning to the study itself: Around 81% of several hundred genotyped donors fell in the Caucasian-associated ancestry cluster.

A multiplex PCR was run with 60 Vbeta primers and 13 Jbeta primers. Only in-frame clones appear in the TCRdb table, and some are missing; sequencing was by immunoSEQ multiplex PCR. Among 120,000 to 150,000 clones listed, roughly three quarters were seen once. Study-wide results and caveats: A later analysis associated around 17,000 TCR beta sequences with HLA alleles at a 0.05 false discovery rate. It was approximately 150 TCR beta chains that were listed as cytomegalovirus-associated.

At collection, donors were nominally healthy, but unrecorded immune exposures were probable. This sequence originates from a male donor in good health and CMV-seronegative. The sequenced sample consisted of PBMCs. The V call is TRBV7-9, the J call TRBJ1-1; D may be TRBD1 (6 bases). CDR3 sequence reads: CASSLVTGDEAFF. The CDR3 DNA sequence: TGTGCCAGCAGCTTAGTGACAGGAGATGAAGCTTTCTTT. The entire variable domain, with the rest obtained from reference TRBV7-9 and TRBJ1-1, is as follows: DTGVSQNPRHKITKRGQNVTFRCDPISEHNRLYWYRQTLGQGPEFLTYFQNEAQLEKSRLLSDRFSAERPKGSFSTLEIQRTEQGDSAMYLCASSLVTGDEAFFGQGTRLTVV.